This TCR beta chain was sequenced for a study of cytomegalovirus exposure and HLA in healthy donors (dated by TCRdb to 2017 to 2019). Regarding the complete study: In an earlier analysis of roughly 500 of the donors, approximately 260 Gb of sequence data and 117 million unique TCR beta sequences from 180 million or so T cells were reported. An early release that covered about 640 HLA-typed donors contained approximately 320 gigabases of sequencing data and 80 million or so unique TCR sequences. Among the approximately 400 genotyped donors, roughly 80% belonged to the genetic ancestry cluster associated with self-reported Caucasian donors. The study aimed to test whether cataloging public T cell receptors could reveal signatures of past pathogen exposure. The T cell repertoires of several hundred subjects were profiled by immunosequencing and related to cytomegalovirus serostatus. Besides the first cohort of 550 to 750 subjects, a separate validation cohort made up of 90 to 150 different subjects was used. The study combined high-throughput TCR immunosequencing, statistical association of individual TCRs with disease status, and machine learning to predict cytomegalovirus infection status. To study patterns of TCR occurrence, a later analysis re-analyzed previously published TCR beta repertoires from 650 to 750 donors and added high-resolution HLA genotyping. Rather than using new phenotypic data, the later analysis identified candidate immune exposures from TCR beta sequences and from how often those sequences occurred across donors. An earlier analysis of around 580 of the donors used high-throughput TCR beta sequencing to judge whether each TCR beta V gene segment behaved as functional or pseudogenic. Donor age, sex, ethnicity and CMV serostatus were compiled together with the repertoire data. A later genetic analysis took genome-wide SNP genotypes for about 55% of the roughly 700 donors and used that subset as a discovery cohort. All discovery cohort repertoires had been generated using a single sequencing platform. Class I and class II HLA loci were covered by the typing at four-digit resolution. Typing coverage differed by locus: A, B, C, DRB1 and DQB1 were typed in roughly 629-630 donors, DQA1 in approximately 520, DPA1 in some 610, and DPB1 in 400 to 490. Four to six DR-DQ haplotypes were handled as single units for association and clustering, since linkage in the cohort was strong. Across some 400 genotyped donors of the cohort, an average of roughly 230,000 unique TCR beta nucleotide sequences per donor were sequenced, and 15% to 20% of those sequences were non-productive.

Library generation was performed with the immunoSEQ multiplex PCR assay. For the multiplex PCR, a mixture combining 60 forward primers for TCR Vbeta segments and 13 reverse primers for TCR Jbeta segments was used. A multiplex PCR assay on genomic DNA amplified the CDR3 region of rearranged TCR beta genes. Amplified TCR beta libraries were sequenced as 87-base-pair reads on the Illumina HiSeq System. In the paper's pipeline: In a later analysis, 77 million or so unique TCR beta chains were counted across the 650 to 750 repertoires, and roughly 11 million of these chains were shared by at least two donors. A nearest-neighbor algorithm error-corrected the raw reads and collapsed the reads into unique sequences, merging closely related sequences to remove PCR and sequencing errors. Alignment of CDR3 sequences to IMGT reference sequences was used to assign V, D and J gene segments. For a sequence to be retained, a match of at least six nucleotides to both a V gene segment and a J gene segment was required. A rearrangement was called productive if the CDR3 had no stop codons and remained in frame with V and J, and every other rearrangement was called non-productive. Following IMGT convention, CDR3 was defined as the stretch from the second conserved V-encoded cysteine up to the conserved J-encoded phenylalanine. In an earlier analysis of 500 to 650 of the donors, sequences lacking an unambiguous match to a single V gene segment were excluded. In an earlier analysis of around 600 of the donors, V segments were called functional above 56.7% productive rearrangements and were called segregating when the between-donor standard deviation exceeded 5%. A statistical classification framework was developed to diagnose cytomegalovirus status using the catalog of TCR beta chain sequences. A later analysis assigned V and J genes by comparing TCR nucleotide sequences with IMGT/GENE-DB human TR gene sequences. A later analysis assigned CDR3 sequences and most-parsimonious VDJ recombination scenarios with the TCRdist pipeline. A later analysis defined each TCR beta chain by its CDR3 amino acid sequence plus V-gene family, and excluded reads lacking a unique V-gene family. To address suspected cross-contamination and a sequencing artifact, a later analysis removed under 600 highly shared, low-generation-probability nucleotide sequences. For each public chain, a later analysis derived a clonal expansion index from normalized ranks of inferred template counts within each repertoire. In a later analysis, generation probabilities were computed with a VDJ recombination model fitted to out-of-frame rearrangements, and the resulting probabilities were checked against IGoR. In a later analysis, hypergeometric tests were used to score TCR-TCR, TCR-HLA and TCR-CMV co-occurrence, with a repertoire-size bias correction applied to TCR pairs. To estimate false discovery rates, a later analysis permuted the HLA or CMV assignments 20 times. A later analysis grouped co-occurring TCRs with DBSCAN, adding TCRdist sequence similarity when clustering within HLA-allele-positive subsets. Repertoires with fewer than 30,000 or more than 120,000 public chains, plus five repertoires with anomalous nucleotide sharing, were excluded from co-occurrence clustering. Here the immuneACCESS table is served through TCRdb, limited to in-frame sequences with V and J called. Missing clones are a known gap in these copies; in checked studies unresolved V genes cover under half, and the rest lacks a known reason. The DNA gave D and trimming, while V, J and clone size come from that table. This sample's table carries approximately 120,000 clones. Of the sample, about 2.7% is held by the ten largest clones.

Overall study results and their limits: According to a later analysis, parvovirus B19, influenza, CMV and Epstein-Barr virus appeared linked to several top co-occurrence clusters. Sequencing depth was assumed to be roughly uniform across donors in the presence/absence analyses, though that assumption may not hold. The classifier was reported to diagnose cytomegalovirus status with high specificity and sensitivity in both the original cohort and the validation cohort. Some IMGT-functional V segments, including TRBV6-2 and TRBV6-3, could not be distinguished by the 87-base-pair reads and were therefore excluded. At a false discovery rate of 0.05, a later analysis linked approximately 18,000 TCR beta sequences to specific HLA alleles. For the cohort, immune exposure information was limited to CMV serostatus. The study listed 164 TCR beta chains as associated with cytomegalovirus. In a later genetic analysis, a missense DCLRE1C variant was associated with V-gene and J-gene trimming of TCR beta chains, and the association was replicated in an independent cohort. Compared with equally common non-associated chains, HLA-associated TCR beta chains in a later analysis were more clonally expanded and had lower generation probabilities. In an earlier analysis of some 550 of the donors, most TCR beta V segments were observed in productive rearrangements about 90% or about 30% of the time, broadly matching IMGT annotations. A cluster of highly shared sequence variants was judged likely to represent a technical artifact of the sequencing pipeline. When HLA alleles, especially DR and DQ, strongly co-occurred, attributing TCR associations to individual alleles was difficult. The earlier analysis of about 600 of the donors excluded 15 to 20 rarely observed V segments, including chromosome 9 orphons, because counts were too low. In a later analysis, TCR association rates were found to vary across HLA loci, with the most associated TCRs seen for DRB1 alleles and the fewest for HLA-C alleles. In vitro tests confirmed that a few of the cytomegalovirus-associated TCR beta chains recognize cytomegalovirus antigens. Most CMV-associated TCR beta chains appeared to be HLA-restricted in a later analysis, and the HLA associations seemed to be driven largely by CMV exposure. Because HLA typing was unavailable for some donors at each locus, only the typed subset was used in association tests. It was suggested by the authors that the approach could potentially be generalized to other disease states and immunological phenotypes. A further reported finding was that TCR beta sequences accurately predicted the HLA-A and HLA-B alleles for most subjects in the first cohort. A later genetic analysis reported fewer N-insertions in productive TCRs among donors in an Asian-associated ancestry cluster than the approximately 700-donor mean. Across donors, most TCR sequences were observed very rarely, whereas some public TCRs were present in many individuals. Only TCR beta chains were sequenced in this cohort, and the absence of alpha or paired-chain data limited detectable features. Linkage disequilibrium might explain the correlated functional status among segregating V segments, but an unknown experimental factor could not be excluded.

The CDR3 sequence holds 17 residues, the cysteine and phenylalanine included. CDR3 DNA is the only sequence kept; it has 51 bases, read in frame from the first base. The germline V gene sets CDR1 to SQVTM and CDR2 to ANQGSEA. After removal of 6 bases from V and 1 base from J, the junction retains 12 bases not matched to a gene. The cohort consisted of 600 to 750 healthy bone marrow donors. At the time of sampling, every cohort member was nominally healthy, though immune exposures that went unrecorded were likely present. The donor tested CMV seronegative and was one of the 352 seronegative cohort members. A peripheral blood sample was provided by each donor, and peripheral blood mononuclear cells were used for TCR beta sequencing. Genomic DNA was extracted from the blood cell samples with the Qiagen DNeasy Blood Extraction Kit. A note on this clone: Its recognized antigen is unknown.

The rearrangement joined TRBV29-1 to TRBJ2-1, and 10 junction bases match TRBD2. Specimen: PBMCs. The receptor was derived from a man aged 30-40 years in good health and CMV-seronegative. CDR3 sequence: CSVEPAGTSVSYNEQFF. The DNA sequence is given as TGCAGCGTCGAACCAGCCGGGACTAGCGTATCCTACAATGAGCAGTTCTTC.